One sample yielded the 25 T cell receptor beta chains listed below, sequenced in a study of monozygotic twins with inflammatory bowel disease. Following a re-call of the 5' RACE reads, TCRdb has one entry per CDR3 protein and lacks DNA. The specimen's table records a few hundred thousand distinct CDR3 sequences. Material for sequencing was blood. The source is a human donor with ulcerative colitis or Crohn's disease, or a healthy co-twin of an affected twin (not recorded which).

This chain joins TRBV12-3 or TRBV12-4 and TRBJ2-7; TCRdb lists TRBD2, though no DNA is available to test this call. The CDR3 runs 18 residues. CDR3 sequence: CASSPRTRLAGGGYEQYF.

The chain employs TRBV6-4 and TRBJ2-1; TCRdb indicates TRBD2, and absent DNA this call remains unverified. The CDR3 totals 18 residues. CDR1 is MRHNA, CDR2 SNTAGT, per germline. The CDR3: CASSELGSLVGPYNEQFF.

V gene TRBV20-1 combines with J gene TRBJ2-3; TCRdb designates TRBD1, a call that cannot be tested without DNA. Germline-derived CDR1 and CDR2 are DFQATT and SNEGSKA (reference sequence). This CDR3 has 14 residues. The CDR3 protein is CSAINVQGADTQYF.

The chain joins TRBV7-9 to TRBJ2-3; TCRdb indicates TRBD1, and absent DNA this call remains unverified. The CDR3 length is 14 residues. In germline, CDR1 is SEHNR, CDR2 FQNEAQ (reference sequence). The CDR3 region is CAGSGISSTDTQYF. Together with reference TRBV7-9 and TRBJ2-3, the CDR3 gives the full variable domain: DTGVSQNPRHKITKRGQNVTFRCDPISEHNRLYWYRQTLGQGPEFLTYFQNEAQLEKSRLLSDRFSAERPKGSFSTLEIQRTEQGDSAMYLCAGSGISSTDTQYFGPGTRLTVL.

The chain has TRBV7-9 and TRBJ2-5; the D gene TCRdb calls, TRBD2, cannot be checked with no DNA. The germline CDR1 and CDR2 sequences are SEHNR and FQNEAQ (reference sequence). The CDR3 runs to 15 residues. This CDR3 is CASSLVGALQETQYF.

CDR3 sequence reads: CASSLGFGSDTQYF. V is TRBV5-1 and J is TRBJ2-3. The CDR3 contains 14 residues. CDR1 is SGHRS and CDR2 is YFSETQ in the germline V gene.

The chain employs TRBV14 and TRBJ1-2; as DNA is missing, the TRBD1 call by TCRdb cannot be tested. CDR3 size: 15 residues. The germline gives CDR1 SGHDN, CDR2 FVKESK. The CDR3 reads CASSQVDSIHYGYTF.

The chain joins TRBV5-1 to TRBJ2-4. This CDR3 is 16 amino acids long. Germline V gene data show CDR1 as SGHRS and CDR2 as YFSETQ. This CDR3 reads CASSRRPDQTKNIQYF.

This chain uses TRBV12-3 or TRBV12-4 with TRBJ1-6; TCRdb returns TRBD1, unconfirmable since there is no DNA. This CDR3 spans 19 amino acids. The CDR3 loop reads CASTNFDRGRGAYNSPLHF.

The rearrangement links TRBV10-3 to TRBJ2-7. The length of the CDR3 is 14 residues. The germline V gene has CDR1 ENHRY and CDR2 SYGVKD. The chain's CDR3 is CAISGVGGSYEQYF.

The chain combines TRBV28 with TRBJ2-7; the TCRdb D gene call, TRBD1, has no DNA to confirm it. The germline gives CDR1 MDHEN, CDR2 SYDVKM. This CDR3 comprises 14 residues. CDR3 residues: CASSPTHRGYEQYF.

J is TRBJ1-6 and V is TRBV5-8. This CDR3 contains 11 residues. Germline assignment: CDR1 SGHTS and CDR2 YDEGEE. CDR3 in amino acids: CASAGFSPLHF.

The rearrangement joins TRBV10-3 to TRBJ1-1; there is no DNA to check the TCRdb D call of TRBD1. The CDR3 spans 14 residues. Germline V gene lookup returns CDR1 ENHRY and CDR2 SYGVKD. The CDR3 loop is CAISGPTENTEAFF.

CDR3 residues: CASSPSTGGMQPQHF. The J gene is TRBJ1-5, the V gene TRBV9; TCRdb proposes TRBD1, but this gene call is untestable without DNA. The germline V gene encodes CDR1 SGDLS and CDR2 YYNGEE. This CDR3 is built from 15 residues.

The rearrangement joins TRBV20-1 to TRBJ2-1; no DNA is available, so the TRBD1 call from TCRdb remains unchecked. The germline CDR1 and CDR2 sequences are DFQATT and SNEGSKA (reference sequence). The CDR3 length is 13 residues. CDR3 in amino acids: CSARKGGENEQFF.

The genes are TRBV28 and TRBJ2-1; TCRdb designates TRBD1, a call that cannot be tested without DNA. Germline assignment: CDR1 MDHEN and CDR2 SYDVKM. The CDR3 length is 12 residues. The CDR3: CASSPQGIEQFF.

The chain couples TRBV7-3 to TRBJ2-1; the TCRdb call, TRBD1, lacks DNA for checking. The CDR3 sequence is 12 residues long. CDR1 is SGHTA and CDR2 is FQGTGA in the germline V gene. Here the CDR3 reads CASRRGGGEQFF.

CDR3 residues: CASSLKMGLAGIMNTQYF. The V call is TRBV7-8, the J call TRBJ2-3; the D call of TRBD2 rests on TCRdb alone, since no DNA is present to check it. CDR1 is SGHVS and CDR2 is FQNEAQ in the germline V gene. The CDR3 contains 18 residues.

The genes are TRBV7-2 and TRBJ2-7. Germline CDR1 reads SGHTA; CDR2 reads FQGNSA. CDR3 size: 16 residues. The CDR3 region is CASRLGLAASSYEQYF.

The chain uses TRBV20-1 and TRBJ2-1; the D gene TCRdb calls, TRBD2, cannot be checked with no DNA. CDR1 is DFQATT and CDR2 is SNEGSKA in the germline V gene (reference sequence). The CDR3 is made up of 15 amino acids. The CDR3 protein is CSAQPGTSGRNEQFF.

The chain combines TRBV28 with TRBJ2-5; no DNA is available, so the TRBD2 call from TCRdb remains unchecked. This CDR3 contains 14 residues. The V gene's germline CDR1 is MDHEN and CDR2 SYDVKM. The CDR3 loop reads CASSLFGGKETQYF.

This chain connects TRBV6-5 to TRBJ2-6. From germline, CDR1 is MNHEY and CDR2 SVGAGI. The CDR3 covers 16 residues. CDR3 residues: CASSYAPISGANVLTF.

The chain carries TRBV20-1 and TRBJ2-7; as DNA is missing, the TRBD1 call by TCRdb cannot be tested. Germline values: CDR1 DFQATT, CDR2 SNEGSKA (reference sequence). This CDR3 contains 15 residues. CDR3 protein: CSARDHQGGSYEQYF.

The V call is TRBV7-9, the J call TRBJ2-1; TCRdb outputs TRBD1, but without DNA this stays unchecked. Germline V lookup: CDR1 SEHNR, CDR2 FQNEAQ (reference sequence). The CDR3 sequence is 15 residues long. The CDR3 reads CASSFGGQGFGEQFF.

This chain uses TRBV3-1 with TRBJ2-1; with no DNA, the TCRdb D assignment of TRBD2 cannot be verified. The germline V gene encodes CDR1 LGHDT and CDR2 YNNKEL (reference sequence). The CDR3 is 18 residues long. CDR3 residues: CASSRTLPGTSGRNEQFF.